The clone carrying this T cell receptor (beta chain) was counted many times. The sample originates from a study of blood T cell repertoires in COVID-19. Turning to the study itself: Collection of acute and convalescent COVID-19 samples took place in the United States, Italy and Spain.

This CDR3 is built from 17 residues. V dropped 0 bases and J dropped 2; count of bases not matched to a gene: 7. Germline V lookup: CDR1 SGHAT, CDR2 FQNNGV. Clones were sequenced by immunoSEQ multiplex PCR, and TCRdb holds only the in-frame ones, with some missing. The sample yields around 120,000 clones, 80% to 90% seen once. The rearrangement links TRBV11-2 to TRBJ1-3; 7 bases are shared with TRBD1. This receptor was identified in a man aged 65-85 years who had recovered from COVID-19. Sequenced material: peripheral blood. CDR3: CASSLDPATGPGNTIYF. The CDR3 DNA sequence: TGTGCCAGCAGCTTAGATCCCGCGACAGGGCCTGGAAACACCATATATTTT. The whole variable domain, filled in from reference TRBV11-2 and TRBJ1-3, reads EAGVAQSPRYKIIEKRQSVAFWCNPISGHATLYWYQQILGQGPKLLIQFQNNGVVDDSQLPKDRFSAERLKGVDSTLKIQPAKLEDSAVYLCASSLDPATGPGNTIYFGEGSWLTVV.